These T cell receptor beta chains were read from a single sample in a study of OX40 agonist ivuxolimab in advanced cancers. Profiling relied on immunoSEQ multiplex PCR, and the TCRdb table lists in-frame clones only, not all of them. The repertoire holds about 94,000 clones, with roughly 89% as singletons. The sample in question was CD4+ or CD8+ T cells sorted from blood, obtained in a trial of the OX40 agonist ivuxolimab. The source of these receptors is an adult with an advanced solid tumor such as melanoma, head and neck, liver or kidney cancer. The CDR3 runs from the conserved cysteine through the conserved F or W. A D gene is named only where the DNA matches it firmly. Some rows have no size entry. The others give once, few or many, or a class for an expanded clone.

>TRBV18|-|TRBJ1-3|-
TGTGCCAGCTCACGTTCGGGCGCGGGGAACACCATATATTTT
CASSRSGAGNTIYF
>TRBV7-6|-|TRBJ1-2|TRBD1
TGTGCCAGCAGCTTGGGACAGCCAAGGAACTATGGCTACACCTTC
CASSLGQPRNYGYTF
>TRBV9|-|TRBJ2-5|TRBD2
TGTGCCAGCAGCGTAGGTCCCCGGGCTAGCGGAGGGGTTCGTGAGACCCAGTACTTC
CASSVGPRASGGVRETQYF
>TRBV5-1|-|TRBJ1-3|-
TGCGCCAGCAGCTCAGGGGCCCGCTCTGGAAACACCATATATTTT
CASSSGARSGNTIYF
>TRBV11-3|-|TRBJ2-1|TRBD2
TGTGCCAGCAGCACCCGGACTAGCGGTTCCTACAATGAGCAGTTCTTC
CASSTRTSGSYNEQFF
>TRBV7-2|-|TRBJ1-4|TRBD1
TGTGCCAGCAGCTCCCAGGGGGGACTAAATGAAAAACTGTTTTTT
CASSSQGGLNEKLFF
>TRBV27|-|TRBJ2-5|-
TGTGCCAGTTCCCAAGAGACCCAGTACTTC
CASSQETQYF
>TRBV5-1|-|TRBJ2-7|TRBD2
TGCGCCAGCAGCTCGACTAGCGGGAGGGCCGGCGAGCAGTACTTC
CASSSTSGRAGEQYF
>TRBV6-6|-|TRBJ2-1|-
TGTGCCAGCAAAATCAGTAGCGCTGGTTTGCAGTTCTTC
CASKISSAGLQFF
>TRBV6-1|-|TRBJ2-7|-
TGTGCCAGCAGTGAAGCGGGACTGTCGGTATGGGAGCAGTACTTC
CASSEAGLSVWEQYF
>TRBV4-2|-|TRBJ1-2|TRBD1
TGTGCCAGCAGCTTGGGGGGGACAGCCTATGGCTACACCTTC
CASSLGGTAYGYTF
>TRBV7-9|-|TRBJ1-4|-
TGTGCCAGCAGCCGCGGTGTGTTGGGTGAAAAACTGTTTTTT
CASSRGVLGEKLFF
>TRBV6-4|-|TRBJ2-7|-
TGTGCCAGCAGTGACCTACGGTGGGGTATGAGCGAGCGGGTACCTGACGAGCAGTACTTC
CASSDLRWGMSERVPDEQYF
>TRBV28|-|TRBJ2-1|TRBD2
TGTGCCAGCAGTTTGACTAGCGGGGGAGAGCAGTTCTTC
CASSLTSGGEQFF
>TRBV5-5|-|TRBJ2-1|TRBD2
TGTGCCAGCAGCTTGATGACGTCAGGTACGGGAGGCCTTAACAATGAGCAGTTCTTC
CASSLMTSGTGGLNNEQFF
>TRBV5-1|-|TRBJ2-7|-
TGCGCCAGCAGCTTGGGGGGACGGCGTAGCTACGAGCAGTACTTC
CASSLGGRRSYEQYF
>TRBV6-6|-|TRBJ2-1|TRBD2
TGTGCCAGCAGTCAACTTAGCGGGAGAAGCTACAATGAGCAGTTCTTC
CASSQLSGRSYNEQFF
>TRBV19|-|TRBJ1-2|TRBD1
TGTGCCAGTAGTTTACGGACAGGAAGATATGGCTACACCTTC
CASSLRTGRYGYTF
>TRBV7-8|-|TRBJ2-7|-
TGTGCCAGCAGCGCGAGCTCCTACGAGCAGTACTTC
CASSASSYEQYF
>TRBV7-3|-|TRBJ1-2|TRBD1
TGTGCCAGCGACCAAGGGGGCCCACCGCTCGGTGTGACCTTC
CASDQGGPPLGVTF
>TRBV7-2|-|TRBJ2-6|-
TGTGCCAGCAGCTTAGTGTCTTCTGGGGCCAACGTCCTGACTTTC
CASSLVSSGANVLTF
>TRBV2|-|TRBJ1-2|-
TGTGCCAGCAGTGATGTTAACTATGGCTACACCTTC
CASSDVNYGYTF
>TRBV7-8|-|TRBJ2-1|-
TGTGCCAGCAGCTCCATTTGGAGGGGCAGGTCGAACTACAATGAGCAGTTCTTC
CASSSIWRGRSNYNEQFF
>TRBV6-5|-|TRBJ2-1|-
TGTGCCAGCAGTTACTCGCTTAGGACCTACAATGAGCAGTTCTTC
CASSYSLRTYNEQFF
>TRBV28|-|TRBJ2-7|-
TGTGCCAGCAGTCGACTCGACAACGAGCAGTACTTC
CASSRLDNEQYF
>TRBV5-6|once|TRBJ2-3|-
TGTGCCAGCAGTCAGGACCCGACACGATCCACAGATACGCAGTATTTT
CASSQDPTRSTDTQYF
>TRBV5-4|-|TRBJ1-2|-
TGTGCCAGCAGCTTCGCGGCAGGGATGGAGGGCTACACCTTC
CASSFAAGMEGYTF
>TRBV10-3|-|TRBJ2-7|-
TGTGCCATCAGTGACCATAAGTCCTACGAGCAGTACTTC
CAISDHKSYEQYF
>TRBV7-7|-|TRBJ2-5|TRBD1
TGTGCTAGCAGCTTAGTGGGACAGCCAGAGACCCAGTACTTC
CASSLVGQPETQYF
>TRBV9|-|TRBJ1-1|TRBD1
TGTGCCAGCAGCGTAGGACAGGGAAGGACTGAAGCTTTCTTT
CASSVGQGRTEAFF
>TRBV28|-|TRBJ2-3|TRBD2
TGTGCCAGCAGTTTCGCTGGACTAGCGTCCGATACGCAGTATTTT
CASSFAGLASDTQYF
>TRBV2|-|TRBJ2-1|-
TGTGCCAGCAGTGAGCAGGGGAGACCTAATCAGTTCTTC
CASSEQGRPNQFF
>TRBV28|-|TRBJ1-2|TRBD1
TGTGCCAGCAGTCAACCCGCAGGGGGGGGTAACTATGGCTACACCTTC
CASSQPAGGGNYGYTF
>TRBV7-3|-|TRBJ2-1|-
TGTGCCAGCAGCTTCGGGGCAGAGTACAATGAGCAGTTCTTC
CASSFGAEYNEQFF
>TRBV5-4|-|TRBJ2-3|TRBD2
TGTGCCAGCAGCTTGGCCCGACTAGCGGGAGGTAGCACAGATACGCAGTATTTT
CASSLARLAGGSTDTQYF
>TRBV7-8|-|TRBJ2-1|-
TGTGCCAGCAGCTTAAAGGGACCGGCGATGGATGAGCAGTTCTTC
CASSLKGPAMDEQFF